This T cell receptor (beta chain) was sequenced for a study of response to subunit inactivated influenza vaccine. A few counts support this clonotype. TCRdb analysed the RT-PCR reads with MiXCR anew, one entry per CDR3 protein. The sample comprises 650,000 to 800,000 distinct CDR3 sequences, 11% to 15% of which are singletons, and 5.5% to 7% rests with the top ten. The receptor comes from a man aged 45-60 years who received an inactivated influenza vaccine. Sequencing was performed on PBMCs from blood, taken 14 to 15 days before vaccination.

As DNA, the CDR3 is TGTGCCAGCAGCAAAGAATTCACACTAGCGGGAGTCGGGGAGCTGTTTTTT. This encodes CASSKEFTLAGVGELFF. This chain links TRBV21-1 with TRBJ2-2; the table's D call TRBD2 went unverified against the DNA. TRBV21-1 represents a pseudogene. CDR3 length: 17 amino acids.